A single T cell receptor (beta chain) is shown here with its context. V shed 6 bases and J shed 3 bases, with 8 bases lying between them. Germline loops: CDR1 MNHEY, CDR2 SVGAGI. This CDR3 is 12 amino acids long. These data belong to a study of blood T cell repertoires in COVID-19. Generated by immunoSEQ multiplex PCR, the TCRdb table keeps only in-frame clones and is missing some. This sample has about 150,000 clones, with around 78% found just once. The sequence was collected from a man older than 75 with acute or convalescent COVID-19. This sequence joins TRBV6-5 and TRBJ1-2; weak D call: TRBD1 (5 bases). Sequencing was carried out using peripheral blood. The CDR3 DNA sequence: TGTGCCAGCAGCGACAGACACTATGGCTACACCTTC. It translates to CASSDRHYGYTF.